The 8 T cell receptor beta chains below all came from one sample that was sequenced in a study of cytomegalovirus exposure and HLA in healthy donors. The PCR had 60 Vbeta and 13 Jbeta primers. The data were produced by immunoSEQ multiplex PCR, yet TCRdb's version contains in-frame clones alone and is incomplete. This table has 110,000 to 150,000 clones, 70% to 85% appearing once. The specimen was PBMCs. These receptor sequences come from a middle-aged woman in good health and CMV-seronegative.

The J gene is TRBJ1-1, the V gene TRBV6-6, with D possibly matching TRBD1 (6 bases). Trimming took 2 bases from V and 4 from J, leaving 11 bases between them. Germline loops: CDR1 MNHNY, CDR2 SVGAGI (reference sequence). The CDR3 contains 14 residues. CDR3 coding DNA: TGTGCCAGCAGTTACGACTGGGGGCTCACTGAAGCTTTCTTT. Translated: CASSYDWGLTEAFF.

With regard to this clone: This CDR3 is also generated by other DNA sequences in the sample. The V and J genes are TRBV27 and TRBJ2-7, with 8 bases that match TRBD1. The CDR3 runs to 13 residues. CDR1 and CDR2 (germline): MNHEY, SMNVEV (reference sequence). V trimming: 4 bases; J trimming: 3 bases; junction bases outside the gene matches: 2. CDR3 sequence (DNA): TGTGCCAGCAGTTCAGGACAGGGCTACGAGCAGTACTTC. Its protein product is CASSSGQGYEQYF.

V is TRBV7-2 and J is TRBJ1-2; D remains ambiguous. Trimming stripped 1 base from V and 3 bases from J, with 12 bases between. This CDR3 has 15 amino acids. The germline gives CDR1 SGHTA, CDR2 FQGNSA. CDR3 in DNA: TGTGCCAGCAGCTTAGTGGTGGGCGTGGACTATGGCTACACCTTC. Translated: CASSLVVGVDYGYTF.

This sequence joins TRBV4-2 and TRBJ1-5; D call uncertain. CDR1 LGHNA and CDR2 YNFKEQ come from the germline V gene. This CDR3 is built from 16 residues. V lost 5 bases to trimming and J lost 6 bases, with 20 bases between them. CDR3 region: CASSKNPAFSAQPQHF. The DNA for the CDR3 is TGTGCCAGCAGCAAAAACCCCGCATTTAGTGCTCAGCCCCAGCATTTT.

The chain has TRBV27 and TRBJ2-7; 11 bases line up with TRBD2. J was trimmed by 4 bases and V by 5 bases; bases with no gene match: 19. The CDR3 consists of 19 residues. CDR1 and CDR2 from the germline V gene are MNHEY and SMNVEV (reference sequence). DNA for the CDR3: TGTGCCAGCAGTCGCCCGCGGGTAGCGGGAGGGCCATCTGTATACGAGCAGTACTTC. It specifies CASSRPRVAGGPSVYEQYF.

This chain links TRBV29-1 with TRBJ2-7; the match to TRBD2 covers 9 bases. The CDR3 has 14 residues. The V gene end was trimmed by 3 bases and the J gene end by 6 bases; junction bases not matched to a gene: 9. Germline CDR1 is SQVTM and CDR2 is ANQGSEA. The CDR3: CSVERREGPGEQYF. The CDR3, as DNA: TGCAGCGTTGAGAGGCGGGAGGGCCCGGGCGAGCAGTACTTC.

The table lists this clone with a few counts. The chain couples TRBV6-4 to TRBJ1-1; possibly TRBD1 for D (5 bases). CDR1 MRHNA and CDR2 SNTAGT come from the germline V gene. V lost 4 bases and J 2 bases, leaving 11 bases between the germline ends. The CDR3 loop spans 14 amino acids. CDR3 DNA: TGTGCCAGCAGTGCTGGGGGGGTTAACACTGAAGCTTTCTTT. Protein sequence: CASSAGGVNTEAFF.

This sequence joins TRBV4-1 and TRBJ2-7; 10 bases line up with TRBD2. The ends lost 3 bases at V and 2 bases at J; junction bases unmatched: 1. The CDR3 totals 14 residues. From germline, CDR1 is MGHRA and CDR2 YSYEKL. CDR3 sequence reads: CASSQSGRAYEQYF. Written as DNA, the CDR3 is TGCGCCAGCAGCCAGAGCGGGAGGGCCTACGAGCAGTACTTC.